This T cell receptor (beta chain) is from a study of blood T cell repertoires in COVID-19. Per germline, CDR1 KGHSH and CDR2 LQKENI. Trimming cost V 3 bases and J 2 bases, with 14 bases left between them. The length of the CDR3 is 15 residues. Sequencing used immunoSEQ multiplex PCR; TCRdb keeps in-frame clones, though not all of them. The sample comprises 85,000 to 100,000 clones, 65% to 90% of which are singletons, and less than 9% rests with the top ten. Material: peripheral blood. The chain couples TRBV18 to TRBJ2-7; no clear D. The TCR originated in a man in his fifties or sixties with acute or convalescent COVID-19. The CDR3 sequence is CASSPTPRQTYEQYF. CDR3 in DNA: TGTGCCAGCTCACCGACCCCTAGGCAGACCTACGAGCAGTACTTC.